The 27 T cell receptor beta chains presented below share a single source sample, sequenced in a study of OX40 agonist ivuxolimab in advanced cancers. The method was immunoSEQ multiplex PCR; TCRdb's version includes in-frame clones alone and lacks a portion of them. The table lists 15,000 to 20,000 clones, around 87% of them singletons. Source: CD4+ or CD8+ T cells sorted from blood, taken in a trial of the OX40 agonist ivuxolimab. Receptors originate from an adult with an advanced solid tumor such as melanoma, head and neck, liver or kidney cancer.

The chain couples TRBV5-5 to TRBJ2-5; D call uncertain. V lost 7 bases, J lost 1 base, and 8 bases lay in between. Per germline, CDR1 SGHKS and CDR2 YYEKEE (reference sequence). This CDR3 has 12 residues. The CDR3 spells CASVSSQETQYF. CDR3 nucleotide sequence: TGTGCCAGCGTTAGCAGCCAAGAGACCCAGTACTTC.

The V and J genes are TRBV7-3 and TRBJ2-7; 12 bases are a match to TRBD2. CDR1 SGHTA and CDR2 FQGTGA come from the germline V gene. This CDR3 spans 14 amino acids. With V trimmed by 5 bases and J by 7 bases, 6 bases remained unmatched. CDR3 in DNA: TGTGCCAGCAGCCCCGGACTAGCGGGGACTGAGCAGTACTTC. This gives the protein CASSPGLAGTEQYF.

This clone has a single count. The V call is TRBV2, the J call TRBJ2-7, with TRBD2 identical over 10 bases. After removal of 9 bases from V and 4 bases from J, the junction contained 15 bases not matched to a gene. From germline, CDR1 is SNHLY and CDR2 FYNNEI. This CDR3 contains 16 residues. CDR3 nucleotides: TGTGCCAGATCGTCAGGTCGGAGGACTAGCGGTTACGAGCAGTACTTC. Residues: CARSSGRRTSGYEQYF.

The chain links TRBV2 to TRBJ2-7, with 7 nucleotides matching TRBD2. The CDR3 contains 13 residues. The V and J ends lost 7 bases and 1 base, in that order; junction bases with no gene match: 4. CDR1 and CDR2 from the germline V gene are SNHLY and FYNNEI. CDR3 DNA sequence: TGTGCCAGCAATGGAGCGGGGTCCTACGAGCAGTACTTC. Amino acids: CASNGAGSYEQYF. Variable domain in full (rest from reference TRBV2 and TRBJ2-7): EPEVTQTPSHQVTQMGQEVILRCVPISNHLYFYWYRQILGQKVEFLVSFYNNEISEKSEIFDDQFSVERPDGSNFTLKIRSTKLEDSAMYFCASNGAGSYEQYFGPGTRLTVT.

The V gene is TRBV7-8, the J gene TRBJ2-5; a possible D gene is TRBD1 (5 bases). The CDR3 loop spans 14 amino acids. Germline CDR1 SGHVS, CDR2 FQNEAQ. Trimming took 0 bases from V and 4 from J, leaving 9 bases between them. The CDR3 coding sequence is TGTGCCAGCAGCTTAGCGCAGGGTCCAGAGACCCAGTACTTC. Its protein is CASSLAQGPETQYF.

The chain recombines TRBV16 with TRBJ1-3; unclear D gene. Germline V gene data show CDR1 as KGHSY and CDR2 as FQNENV. V lost 2 bases to trimming and J lost 2 bases, with 7 bases between them. The CDR3 length is 14 residues. CDR3 nucleotides: TGTGCCAGCAGCCAAGACATGCCTGGAAACACCATATATTTT. Translated, it gives CASSQDMPGNTIYF.

V is TRBV9 and J is TRBJ2-5, with a tentative D call TRBD2 (6 bases). CDR3 length: 13 amino acids. V lost 7 bases and J lost 5, with 15 bases in between. Per germline, CDR1 SGDLS and CDR2 YYNGEE. For the CDR3, the DNA is TGTGCCAGCGGGGGGAGTCGGTGGGAGACCCAGTACTTC. Residues: CASGGSRWETQYF.

In its sample, this clone was seen once. This CDR3 reads CASSLLSAGGHTGELFF. In nucleotides, the CDR3 is TGTGCCAGCAGTTTATTATCCGCGGGAGGACACACCGGGGAGCTGTTTTTT. The V and J genes are TRBV27 and TRBJ2-2; the match to TRBD2 covers 8 bases. V shed 1 base, J shed 3 bases, and the junction held 7 bases outside the gene matches. Germline CDR1 reads MNHEY; CDR2 reads SMNVEV (reference sequence). CDR3 length equals 17 residues.

This rearrangement joins TRBV18 to TRBJ2-5, with 7 bases matching TRBD1. Germline CDR1 KGHSH, CDR2 LQKENI. The CDR3 totals 14 residues. The V gene end was trimmed by 6 bases and the J gene end by 2 bases; junction bases not matched to a gene: 6. CDR3: CASSPGTAQETQYF. DNA for the CDR3: TGTGCCAGCTCCCCCGGGACAGCACAAGAGACCCAGTACTTC.

J is TRBJ2-2 and V is TRBV27; 7 bases align to TRBD2. With 1 base clipped from V and 1 base from J, the junction kept 3 bases outside the gene matches. CDR3 length: 16 residues. Per germline, CDR1 MNHEY and CDR2 SMNVEV (reference sequence). In DNA, the CDR3 is TGTGCCAGCAGTTTATTACCGGGAGGGAACACCGGGGAGCTGTTTTTT. This gives the protein CASSLLPGGNTGELFF.

The J gene is TRBJ2-2, the V gene TRBV5-5; no firm D call. V was clipped by 1 base and J by 4 bases, with 5 bases between them. The CDR3 has 13 residues. The germline V gene has CDR1 SGHKS and CDR2 YYEKEE (reference sequence). The CDR3 is CASSLWATGELFF. DNA of the CDR3: TGTGCCAGCAGCTTGTGGGCCACCGGGGAGCTGTTTTTT.

V gene TRBV4-1 combines with J gene TRBJ1-5; D remains unclear. Germline assignment: CDR1 MGHRA and CDR2 YSYEKL. CDR3 length equals 13 residues. V lost 0 bases to trimming and J lost 6 bases, with 6 bases between them. This chain's CDR3 is CASSQELGQPQHF. The DNA for the CDR3 is TGCGCCAGCAGCCAAGAGCTCGGTCAGCCCCAGCATTTT.

In its sample, this clone was seen a few times. The chain employs TRBV29-1 and TRBJ1-1; D remains unclear. Germline values: CDR1 SQVTM, CDR2 ANQGSEA. V gave up 5 bases and J gave up 3 bases, with 4 bases separating them. The CDR3 totals 10 residues. The CDR3 sequence: CSVRDTEAFF. The CDR3 DNA reads as TGCAGCGTTCGAGACACTGAAGCTTTCTTT.

The chain recombines TRBV27 with TRBJ2-7; D might be TRBD1 or TRBD2, each matching 5 bases. Germline lookup yields CDR1 MNHEY and CDR2 SMNVEV (reference sequence). The V gene lost 3 bases and the J gene lost 3 bases, with 15 bases spanning the gap. This CDR3 contains 15 residues. In DNA, the CDR3 is TGTGCCAGCAGTTTCTCCGGGACGCCTGGCTACGAGCAGTACTTC. It encodes CASSFSGTPGYEQYF.

The DNA for the CDR3 is TGTGCCAGTAGTATAATCGACGTAGCCAATCAGCCCCAGCATTTT. As protein: CASSIIDVANQPQHF. The chain couples TRBV19 to TRBJ1-5; D not certain. From germline, CDR1 is LNHDA and CDR2 SQIVND (reference sequence). V was trimmed by 2 bases and J by 3 bases, leaving 11 bases between them. The CDR3 has 15 amino acids.

The chain joins TRBV6-1 to TRBJ2-1, with 9 bases identical to TRBD1. CDR3 length: 16 residues. V shed 4 bases, J shed 4 bases, and the junction held 8 bases outside the gene matches. The germline CDR1 and CDR2 sequences are MNHNS and SASEGT. The chain's CDR3 is CASSVTGGSAYNEQFF. In DNA form, the CDR3 reads TGTGCCAGCAGTGTCACAGGGGGCTCGGCTTACAATGAGCAGTTCTTC.

This rearrangement joins TRBV7-3 to TRBJ2-2; possibly TRBD2 for D (5 bases). CDR3 length: 15 amino acids. The germline V and J ends were trimmed by 1 base and 5 bases, with 11 bases remaining between them. CDR1 and CDR2 (germline): SGHTA, FQGTGA. CDR3: CASSLISGKTGELFF. The CDR3 DNA sequence: TGTGCCAGCAGCTTAATATCCGGGAAAACCGGGGAGCTGTTTTTT.

This clone counts as medium-sized. The chain joins TRBV6-1 to TRBJ1-5, with TRBD1 matching over 7 bases. Per germline, CDR1 MNHNS and CDR2 SASEGT. Trimming cost V 1 base and J 9 bases; bases outside gene matches: 6. The CDR3 consists of 14 residues. The CDR3 nucleotides are TGTGCCAGCAGTGAAGGTAGGGGGCTGCTGCCCCAGCATTTT. Protein sequence: CASSEGRGLLPQHF.

This rearrangement joins TRBV2 to TRBJ2-1; 9 bases fit TRBD2. Germline CDR1 reads SNHLY; CDR2 reads FYNNEI. The CDR3 is made up of 17 amino acids. V shed 5 bases and J 2 bases; nucleotides not matched to a gene: 10. CDR3 protein: CASSPTGLAVTYNEQFF. The DNA of the CDR3 is TGTGCCAGCAGTCCCACGGGACTAGCTGTAACCTACAATGAGCAGTTCTTC.

The chain uses TRBV7-8 and TRBJ1-1; D not resolved. Trimming pared 5 bases from V and 4 bases from J, leaving 17 bases between. Looked up from germline, CDR1 is SGHVS and CDR2 is FQNEAQ. The CDR3 totals 15 residues. The CDR3 here is CASSGPTRTGTEAFF. As DNA, the CDR3 is TGTGCCAGCAGCGGCCCGACACGAACGGGCACTGAAGCTTTCTTT. The full variable domain, completed using reference TRBV7-8 and TRBJ1-1, is GAGVSQSPRYKVAKRGQDVALRCDPISGHVSLFWYQQALGQGPEFLTYFQNEAQLDKSGLPSDRFFAERPEGSVSTLKIQRTQQEDSAVYLCASSGPTRTGTEAFFGQGTRLTVV.

This rearrangement joins TRBV7-9 to TRBJ2-5; TRBD2 matches 9 bases. Near its end, the DNA agrees better with TRBJ2-7, so the J call may be wrong. CDR1 and CDR2 from the germline V gene are SEHNR and FQNEAQ (reference sequence). This CDR3 is built from 16 residues. The CDR3 coding sequence is TGTGCCAGCAGCTTTTCCGAGGGCGGGAGGGCCCTCGAGCAGTACTTC. This sequence encodes CASSFSEGGRALEQYF.

The chain has TRBV6-5 and TRBJ2-7, with D perhaps assigned TRBD1 or TRBD2 (5 bases each). Trimming cost V 2 bases and J 2 bases, with 10 bases left between them. This CDR3 region has 14 residues. In germline, CDR1 is MNHEY, CDR2 SVGAGI. The DNA of the CDR3 is TGTGCCAGCAGTTACCGGGACGGGCCCTACGAGCAGTACTTC. Encoded protein: CASSYRDGPYEQYF.

This sequence joins TRBV7-2 and TRBJ2-1; 11 bases align to TRBD2. This CDR3 has 16 amino acids. CDR1 is SGHTA, CDR2 FQGNSA, per germline. V shed 4 bases, J shed 4 bases, and the junction held 6 bases outside the gene matches. The CDR3 DNA reads TGTGCCAGCAGCTCCCCGACTAGCGGGACTTACAATGAGCAGTTCTTC. Amino acid sequence: CASSSPTSGTYNEQFF.

This sequence joins TRBV9 and TRBJ2-2, with D perhaps matching TRBD1 (6 bases). The CDR3 is 15 residues long. Trimming pared 2 bases from V and 0 bases from J, leaving 8 bases between. Germline CDR1 SGDLS, CDR2 YYNGEE. CDR3 amino acids: CASSVGQSNTGELFF. Here the CDR3 DNA reads TGTGCCAGCAGCGTGGGACAATCGAACACCGGGGAGCTGTTTTTT.

Concerning this clone itself: One end of the junction does not line up with germline, which may come from a read error. This rearrangement joins TRBV7-8 to TRBJ2-5; 10 positions agree with TRBD2. This CDR3 spans 15 amino acids. Looked up from germline, CDR1 is SGHVS and CDR2 is FQNEAQ. In DNA form, the CDR3 reads TGTGCCAGCAGCCCAGCGGGAGGGAACCAGGAGACCCAGTACTTC. This translates into CASSPAGGNQETQYF.

This sequence joins TRBV19 and TRBJ1-1; D ambiguous. V shed 7 bases and J shed 0 bases, with 18 bases lying between them. Germline values: CDR1 LNHDA, CDR2 SQIVND (reference sequence). This CDR3 has 16 amino acids. CDR3 DNA sequence: TGTGCCAGTACCAGCTTTACACTCGGAATGAACACTGAAGCTTTCTTT. As protein: CASTSFTLGMNTEAFF.

The chain combines TRBV27 with TRBJ1-5; D possibly corresponds to TRBD1 (6 bases). V lost 8 bases and J lost 5, with 10 bases in between. CDR1 and CDR2 from the germline V gene are MNHEY and SMNVEV (reference sequence). The CDR3 sequence is 12 residues long. The CDR3 region is CASGTGYQPQHF. DNA for the CDR3: TGTGCCAGCGGTACAGGGTATCAGCCCCAGCATTTT.